This T cell receptor beta chain came from a study of T-cell memory formation after mild COVID-19. Background on the study: In these data, TCR clusters were largely donor specific.

TCRdb recomputed calls from the 5' RACE reads with MiXCR, one row per CDR3 protein. The table records about 140,000 distinct CDR3 sequences, 11% to 15% of them present only once. The J segment lost 8 bases and the V segment lost 2 bases, leaving 14 bases of the junction unmatched. The length of the CDR3 is 18 residues. Germline-derived CDR1 and CDR2 are SGHRS and YFSETQ. The study's findings and limits: The CD4+ clones that contracted clustered mainly within CM and EM, and the CD8+ clones concentrated in EMRA.

Remarks on this clonotype: Its target is unknown.

The receptor was isolated from an adult woman who had mild COVID-19 (a few samples of this study predate the infection). Cell type and time point are not known. The rearrangement links TRBV5-1 to TRBJ2-1, with 12 bases aligning to TRBD2. Sequencing was performed on PBMCs or a T cell subset sorted from them (not recorded which). In nucleotides, the CDR3 is TGCGCCAGCAGCTTACGACTAGCGGGAGTAAAGATGGTCGATGAGCAGTTCTTC. It translates to CASSLRLAGVKMVDEQFF.